This T cell receptor (beta chain) was identified during a study of blood T cell repertoires in COVID-19. As for the study in general: Samples representing acute and convalescent COVID-19 were sourced from the United States, Italy and Spain. T cells, B-cell-depleted T cells, or PBMCs provided the cDNA or gDNA that served as material.

Unmatched junction bases numbered 7, after V lost 4 bases and J lost 5 bases. This CDR3 has 15 amino acids. Germline loops: CDR1 MGHRA, CDR2 YSYEKL. As processed by the authors: Amplification from reference gene primers served as the basis for estimated nucleated cell counts. Here immunoSEQ multiplex PCR was the method, and the copy in TCRdb shows in-frame clones only, minus some. The V and J calls and clone size are taken from that table; D and trimming were inferred from the DNA. The sample holds a few hundred thousand clones, 80% to 90% seen once. The receptor was isolated from a woman aged 45-59 years who had recovered from COVID-19. Sample: peripheral blood. V and J are TRBV4-1 and TRBJ1-3, with TRBD1 identical over 8 bases. CDR3 amino acids: CASSPETGVRNTIYF. In DNA form, the CDR3 reads TGCGCCAGCAGCCCGGAGACAGGGGTGAGAAACACCATATATTTT.